The present T cell receptor (beta chain) was sequenced within a study of blood T cells in healthy people across ages. The study's findings and limits: Both naive CD4+ cell counts and diversity were greater in long-lived donors than in aged donors. Measured against age, TCR beta diversity per million T cells decreased in a roughly linear manner.

The CDR3 has 15 amino acids. The germline CDR1 and CDR2 sequences are DFQATT and SNEGSKA (reference sequence). Trimming pared 0 bases from V and 0 bases from J, leaving 12 bases between. This clonotype appeared a few times. Antigen unknown. Next came a second PCR, run for 7 to 11 cycles, which used a sample-barcoded 5' primer along with a J-beta primer mix. TCRdb recomputed calls from the 5' RACE reads with MiXCR, one row per CDR3 protein. The sample records about 1,000,000 distinct CDR3 sequences, 45% being singletons. This chain connects TRBV20-1 to TRBJ2-7, with D perhaps matching TRBD2 (5 bases). The sequence derives from a woman aged 55 to 70 in good health. Sequenced input: blood. This chain's CDR3 is CSARDPTRSSYEQYF. In DNA, the CDR3 is TGCAGTGCTAGAGACCCTACTAGGAGCTCCTACGAGCAGTACTTC.